Listed below are T cell receptor beta chains from one sample, sequenced in a study of blood T cell repertoires in COVID-19. Only in-frame clones appear in the TCRdb table, and some are missing; sequencing was by immunoSEQ multiplex PCR. Of 150,000 to 200,000 clones listed, 88% are singletons. Sequenced sample: peripheral blood. The source of these receptors is a man aged 45 to 65 who had recovered from COVID-19. Each CDR3 is given with its conserved first and last residue. Fields, in order: J gene, D gene, V gene, clone size, CDR3 protein, CDR3 DNA. D genes are given only for firm matches. The size of a clone is reported for some rows only, either as once, few or many, or as a class for expanded clones.

>TRBJ1-6|TRBD1|TRBV5-6|-
CASSLGSGTGASPLHF
TGTGCCAGCAGCTTGGGGAGCGGGACAGGTGCATCACCCCTCCACTTT
>TRBJ1-3|TRBD1|TRBV7-2|-
CASSSPLGGQGANTIYF
TGTGCCAGCAGCTCTCCCCTCGGTGGACAGGGGGCGAACACCATATATTTT
>TRBJ2-2|TRBD2|TRBV7-3|-
CASSWQAGDTGELFF
TGTGCCAGCAGCTGGCAGGCGGGGGACACCGGGGAGCTGTTTTTT
>TRBJ1-3|-|TRBV13|-
CASSALGPGGNTIYF
TGTGCCAGCAGCGCACTCGGCCCGGGAGGAAACACCATATATTTT
>TRBJ2-3|-|TRBV7-3|once
CASSLIASETDTQYF
TGTGCCAGCAGCTTAATAGCTAGCGAAACAGATACGCAGTATTTT
>TRBJ1-2|-|TRBV7-2|-
CASSLVRQPNYGYTF
TGTGCCAGCAGCTTAGTTCGACAGCCTAACTATGGCTACACCTTC
>TRBJ2-2|TRBD2|TRBV5-5|-
CASSLAGGLVTGELFF
TGTGCCAGCAGCTTAGCGGGAGGGCTGGTCACCGGGGAGCTGTTTTTT
>TRBJ1-4|TRBD1|TRBV24-1|-
CATSDGTAEKLFF
TGTGCCACCAGTGACGGGACAGCCGAAAAACTGTTTTTT
>TRBJ2-4|TRBD1|TRBV6-5|once
CASSTGQGTNIQYF
TGTGCCAGCAGTACTGGACAGGGGACCAACATTCAGTACTTC
>TRBJ2-4|-|TRBV3-1/TRBV3-2|-
CASSQDPKGQSKNIQYF
TGTGCCAGCAGCCAAGATCCTAAAGGACAATCCAAAAACATTCAGTACTTC
>TRBJ2-7|-|TRBV27|-
CASSPEGGYEQYF
TGTGCCAGCAGTCCAGAAGGGGGCTACGAGCAGTACTTC
>TRBJ1-3|-|TRBV28|few
CASSWGKDILSGNTIYF
TGTGCCAGCAGTTGGGGAAAGGACATTCTCTCTGGAAACACCATATATTTT